Below are 24 T cell receptor beta chains sequenced from a single sample in a study of PD-L1 blockade in urothelial cancer. Data came from immunoSEQ multiplex PCR; TCRdb stores just in-frame clones and leaves some out. The sample records more than 45,000 clones, approximately 84% being singletons. The source was PBMCs, collected around atezolizumab (anti-PD-L1) treatment. The receptors shown here come from a man in his 60s with urothelial cancer.

The chain recombines TRBV18 with TRBJ1-2, with TRBD1 matching over 11 bases. Germline V gives CDR1 KGHSH, CDR2 LQKENI. J lost 4 bases, V lost 0 bases, and 1 base had no gene match. This CDR3 is 15 amino acids long. The CDR3 DNA reads as TGTGCCAGCTCACCACCAGGACAGGGGGCCTATGGCTACACCTTC. Amino acid sequence: CASSPPGQGAYGYTF.

The chain couples TRBV9 to TRBJ1-2; TRBD1 aligns across 8 bases. Trimming cost V 0 bases and J 4 bases; bases outside gene matches: 5. CDR1 SGDLS and CDR2 YYNGEE come from the germline V gene. CDR3 length: 15 residues. In DNA, the CDR3 is TGTGCCAGCAGCGTAGGCGGACAGGGTTCCTATGGCTACACCTTC. Protein product: CASSVGGQGSYGYTF.

The gene calls are TRBV5-1 and TRBJ1-2, with 7 positions matching TRBD1. The CDR3 consists of 14 residues. Losses at the gene ends were 2 bases for V and 7 bases for J; bases not matched to a gene: 8. Per germline, CDR1 SGHRS and CDR2 YFSETQ. The CDR3 DNA reads as TGCGCCAGCAGCTTCGACAGGGTGTTGTCTGGCTACACCTTC. It specifies CASSFDRVLSGYTF.

The chain combines TRBV7-8 with TRBJ1-5, with a weak D call TRBD1 (5 bases). Trimming took off 5 bases at V and 10 bases at J, with 15 bases between the two ends. The CDR3 extends over 13 amino acids. Germline V gene lookup returns CDR1 SGHVS and CDR2 FQNEAQ. DNA of the CDR3: TGTGCCAGCAGCGTACTGAAAGACAGCCCCCAGCATTTT. It specifies CASSVLKDSPQHF.

V and J are TRBV14 and TRBJ2-1; 11 bases map to TRBD1. The germline V gene encodes CDR1 SGHDN and CDR2 FVKESK. The CDR3 length is 15 residues. With 4 bases clipped from V and 7 bases from J, the junction kept 6 bases outside the gene matches. The CDR3 DNA is TGTGCCAGCAGCCCATCGGGACAGGGGGTGAATGAGCAGTTCTTC. It encodes CASSPSGQGVNEQFF.

The V gene is TRBV6-6, the J gene TRBJ2-5, with D tentatively TRBD1 (6 bases). V was trimmed by 5 bases and J by 4 bases, leaving 17 bases between them. Per the germline V gene, CDR1 is MNHNY and CDR2 is SVGAGI (reference sequence). This CDR3 is 15 amino acids long. The CDR3 DNA reads TGTGCCAGCAGTCACCACGTGGACAGAATAGAGACCCAGTACTTC. Translated: CASSHHVDRIETQYF.

The chain recombines TRBV19 with TRBJ1-2; 12 positions agree with TRBD1. Germline assignment: CDR1 LNHDA and CDR2 SQIVND (reference sequence). With 5 bases clipped from V and 4 bases from J, the junction kept 11 bases outside the gene matches. CDR3 length equals 17 residues. The CDR3 protein is CASSLSGTGGYSYGYTF. In DNA form, the CDR3 reads TGTGCCAGTAGTTTATCCGGGACAGGGGGCTACTCCTATGGCTACACCTTC.

J is TRBJ2-5 and V is TRBV4-1; 7 bases are shared with TRBD2. V trimming: 0 bases; J trimming: 5 bases; junction bases outside the gene matches: 12. The germline V gene has CDR1 MGHRA and CDR2 YSYEKL. CDR3 length equals 17 residues. CDR3 nucleotides: TGCGCCAGCAGCCAAGATCCCGGACTAGGTAGCGGCGAGACCCAGTACTTC. Protein: CASSQDPGLGSGETQYF.

This clone was seen only a few times. The chain carries TRBV15 and TRBJ1-4, with D hard to call. The CDR3 sequence is 13 residues long. Looked up from germline, CDR1 is LNHNV and CDR2 is YYDKDF (reference sequence). Trimming pared 1 base from V and 3 bases from J, leaving 3 bases between. CDR3 protein: CATSRGPNEKLFF. DNA for the CDR3: TGTGCCACCAGCAGAGGGCCTAATGAAAAACTGTTTTTT.

The chain joins TRBV5-1 to TRBJ1-1; D not resolved. The germline gives CDR1 SGHRS, CDR2 YFSETQ. The CDR3 has 16 residues. V lost 0 bases and J 6 bases, leaving 18 bases between the germline ends. This chain's CDR3 is CASSLGWASQTAEAFF. CDR3 sequence (DNA): TGCGCCAGCAGCTTGGGGTGGGCCTCTCAGACGGCTGAAGCTTTCTTT.

The sample holds one count of this clone. V usage is TRBV10-3 and J usage is TRBJ2-1; 11 bases align to TRBD2. The V gene end was trimmed by 2 bases and the J gene end by 10 bases; junction bases not matched to a gene: 10. The CDR3 contains 16 residues. The V gene's germline CDR1 is ENHRY and CDR2 SYGVKD. The CDR3 loop reads CAISEEVAGGPGEQFF. CDR3 DNA: TGTGCCATCAGTGAGGAGGTAGCGGGAGGGCCGGGAGAGCAGTTCTTC.

Turning to this clone: The sample holds other DNA sequences that translate to the same CDR3. The chain recombines TRBV5-1 with TRBJ2-3; 8 nucleotides align to TRBD2. The ends lost 4 bases at V and 3 bases at J; junction bases unmatched: 16. This CDR3 spans 18 amino acids. Germline V gives CDR1 SGHRS, CDR2 YFSETQ. The CDR3 here is CASSLASGGGARTDTQYF. CDR3 DNA sequence: TGCGCCAGCAGCCTGGCCTCCGGGGGGGGCGCTAGGACAGATACGCAGTATTTT.

The chain joins TRBV7-2 to TRBJ2-5; possibly TRBD1 for D (6 bases). CDR1 is SGHTA and CDR2 is FQGNSA in the germline V gene. The ends were cut back, 1 base at V and 6 bases at J, with 9 bases in the middle. The CDR3 has 13 amino acids. CDR3 loop: CASSLDRAQTQYF. As DNA, the CDR3 is TGTGCCAGCAGCTTAGACAGGGCCCAGACCCAGTACTTC.

This clone was seen a single time. The CDR3 spells CASSIRTGRYEQYF. DNA for the CDR3: TGTGCCAGTAGTATACGGACAGGGAGGTACGAGCAGTACTTC. The chain recombines TRBV19 with TRBJ2-7; 8 bases agree with TRBD1. The germline gives CDR1 LNHDA, CDR2 SQIVND (reference sequence). The CDR3 runs 14 residues. V shed 2 bases and J 4 bases; nucleotides not matched to a gene: 4. Filled out from reference TRBV19 and TRBJ2-7, the complete variable domain reads DGGITQSPKYLFRKEGQNVTLSCEQNLNHDAMYWYRQDPGQGLRLIYYSQIVNDFQKGDIAEGYSVSREKKESFPLTVTSAQKNPTAFYLCASSIRTGRYEQYFGPGTRLTVT.

V is TRBV10-3 and J is TRBJ1-1, with no clear D. Germline V gives CDR1 ENHRY, CDR2 SYGVKD. Deletions cut 6 bases from V and 2 bases from J, with 10 bases between. This CDR3 has 13 amino acids. The CDR3 region has the DNA TGTGCCATCAGCGGAGGGTCCAACACTGAAGCTTTCTTT. Protein: CAISGGSNTEAFF.

The rearrangement links TRBV7-9 to TRBJ1-3; D ambiguous. V lost 5 bases to trimming and J lost 4 bases, with 12 bases between them. The germline V gene encodes CDR1 SEHNR and CDR2 FQNEAQ (reference sequence). The CDR3 sequence is 14 residues long. This CDR3 is CASSKGLFGNTIYF. The CDR3 DNA sequence: TGTGCCAGCAGCAAAGGACTCTTCGGAAACACCATATATTTT.

This chain links TRBV28 with TRBJ1-3; weak D call: TRBD1 (6 bases). Trimming cost V 6 bases and J 0 bases, with 12 bases left between them. The CDR3 covers 15 residues. The germline V gene has CDR1 MDHEN and CDR2 SYDVKM. DNA for the CDR3: TGTGCCAGCAGCCAACAGGGATCCTCTGGAAACACCATATATTTT. Translated, it gives CASSQQGSSGNTIYF.

This sequence joins TRBV7-6 and TRBJ2-7; D is unclear. The CDR3 spans 15 residues. The V end was cut by 1 base, the J end by 4 bases, with 14 bases between. Germline CDR1 and CDR2: SGHVS and FNYEAQ. CDR3 coding DNA: TGTGCCAGCAGCTTAGAGGCAGGCCAATGGTACGAGCAGTACTTC. It is translated as CASSLEAGQWYEQYF. The full variable domain, with the rest looked up from reference TRBV7-6 and TRBJ2-7, is GAGVSQSPRYKVTKRGQDVALRCDPISGHVSLYWYRQALGQGPEFLTYFNYEAQQDKSGLPNDRFSAERPEGSISTLTIQRTEQRDSAMYRCASSLEAGQWYEQYFGPGTRLTVT.

This chain links TRBV6-6 with TRBJ1-1; unclear D gene. The V gene lost 5 bases and the J gene lost 0 bases, with 4 bases spanning the gap. The CDR3 is made up of 12 amino acids. The germline gives CDR1 MNHNY, CDR2 SVGAGI (reference sequence). The CDR3 reads CASSIMNTEAFF. The DNA for the CDR3 is TGTGCCAGCAGTATCATGAACACTGAAGCTTTCTTT.

The table lists this clone with a count of one. The genes are TRBV19 and TRBJ1-4, with D hard to call. From germline, CDR1 is LNHDA and CDR2 SQIVND (reference sequence). Trimming shortened V by 4 bases and J by 8 bases, and 11 bases separated the two germline ends. This CDR3 spans 13 amino acids. In DNA, the CDR3 is TGTGCCAGTAGTAACAGTATTGGGGAAAAACTGTTTTTT. It codes for CASSNSIGEKLFF.

CDR3 bases: TGTGCCAGCAGCTCCCAGACACCTGGAAACACCATATATTTT. Its translation: CASSSQTPGNTIYF. The chain couples TRBV11-1 to TRBJ1-3; D remains ambiguous. CDR3 length: 14 residues. V was shortened by 4 bases and J by 2 bases, with 9 bases between the two germline ends. Germline CDR1 is SGHAT and CDR2 is FQDESV (reference sequence).

The chain joins TRBV11-3 to TRBJ2-7, with 9 bases lining up with TRBD2. CDR3 length equals 15 residues. Losses at the gene ends were 5 bases for V and 3 bases for J; bases not matched to a gene: 8. Germline CDR1 reads SGHNT; CDR2 reads YENEEA. CDR3: CASSPSGGNGYEQYF. In DNA form, the CDR3 reads TGTGCCAGCAGCCCAAGCGGGGGGAATGGCTACGAGCAGTACTTC. Based on the CDR3 plus reference TRBV11-3 and TRBJ2-7, the full variable domain is EAGVVQSPRYKIIEKKQPVAFWCNPISGHNTLYWYLQNLGQGPELLIRYENEEAVDDSQLPKDRFSAERLKGVDSTLKIQPAELGDSAVYLCASSPSGGNGYEQYFGPGTRLTVT.

The chain employs TRBV19 and TRBJ2-7, with 12 bases aligning to TRBD1. In germline, CDR1 is LNHDA, CDR2 SQIVND (reference sequence). The CDR3 runs to 17 residues. Germline trimming cut 3 bases from V and 4 bases from J; bases unmatched to any gene: 10. The CDR3 nucleotides are TGTGCCAGTAGTATTTCCACCGGGACAGGGGGCCTGTACGAGCAGTACTTC. This gives the protein CASSISTGTGGLYEQYF. Complete variable domain (other parts from reference TRBV19 and TRBJ2-7): DGGITQSPKYLFRKEGQNVTLSCEQNLNHDAMYWYRQDPGQGLRLIYYSQIVNDFQKGDIAEGYSVSREKKESFPLTVTSAQKNPTAFYLCASSISTGTGGLYEQYFGPGTRLTVT.

The CDR3 nucleotides are TGTGCCAGCAGTGGGGCGGGGTCATCCTACGAGCAGTACTTC. Translation: CASSGAGSSYEQYF. The chain has TRBV25-1 and TRBJ2-7, with a possible D match to TRBD2 (6 bases). Germline V CDR1 and CDR2: MGHDK, SYGVNS. Trimming cost V 4 bases and J 1 base, with 11 bases left between them. CDR3 size: 14 residues.